This T cell receptor beta chain comes out of a study of CD8+ T cells in alopecia areata. Study in general: Treatment with tofacitinib (6 to 18 months) was followed by 6 months off drug. Overall study findings and caveats: Given one nonresponder, whether baseline CD8+ expansion relates to response remains uncertain.

This CDR3 region has 15 residues. V was clipped by 4 bases and J by 2 bases; unmatched bases: 4. Looked up from germline, CDR1 is SGDLS and CDR2 is YYNGEE. This clone was recorded once. Antigen unknown. Treatment here: oral pan-JAK inhibitor, 5-10 mg twice daily. Sequencing used cDNA as its template, made by extracting RNA and reverse transcribing it. Produced via immunoSEQ multiplex PCR; TCRdb's table is partial and in-frame only. The repertoire holds some 100,000 clones, with 60% as singletons. Sample: CD8+ T cells sorted from blood, taken between weeks 55 and 65, from a patient treated with tofacitinib. This chain connects TRBV9 to TRBJ2-1, with TRBD2 matching 9 bases. The sequence was obtained from a human donor with alopecia areata. The DNA for the CDR3 is TGTGCCAGCAGCCCTAGCGGGGCCGCCTACAATGAGCAGTTCTTC. Its protein product is CASSPSGAAYNEQFF. The full variable domain, completed using reference TRBV9 and TRBJ2-1, is DSGVTQTPKHLITATGQRVTLRCSPRSGDLSVYWYQQSLDQGLQFLIQYYNGEERAKGNILERFSAQQFPDLHSELNLSSLELGDSALYFCASSPSGAAYNEQFFGPGTRLTVL.